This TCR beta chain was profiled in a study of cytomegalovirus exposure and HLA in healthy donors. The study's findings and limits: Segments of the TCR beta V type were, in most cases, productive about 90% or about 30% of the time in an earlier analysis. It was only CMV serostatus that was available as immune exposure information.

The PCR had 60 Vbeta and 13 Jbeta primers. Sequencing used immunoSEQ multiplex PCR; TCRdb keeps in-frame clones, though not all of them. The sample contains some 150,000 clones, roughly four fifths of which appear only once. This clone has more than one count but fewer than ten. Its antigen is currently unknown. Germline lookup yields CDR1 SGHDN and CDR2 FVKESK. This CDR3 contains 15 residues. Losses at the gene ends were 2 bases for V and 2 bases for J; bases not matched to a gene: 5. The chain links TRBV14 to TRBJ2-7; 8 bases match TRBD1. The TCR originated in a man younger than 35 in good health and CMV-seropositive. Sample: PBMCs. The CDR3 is CASSQPGTGAYEQYF. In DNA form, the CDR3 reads TGTGCCAGCAGCCAACCCGGGACAGGCGCCTACGAGCAGTACTTC.